These 27 T cell receptor beta chains originate from one sample sequenced in a study of shared clonotypes between healthy human individuals (dated by TCRdb to about 2020). Library construction relied on the immunoSEQ multiplex PCR assay. TCRdb's version of the immuneACCESS table is confined to in-frame rearrangements and falls short of the full clone set. An unresolved V gene accounts for under half of the shortfall where checked; the remainder is of unknown origin. The table for this sample lists about 1 million clones; more than 75% of them were counted only once. In total, the top ten clones hold 0.5% to 0.6% of the sample. The sample taken for sequencing was memory CD4+ T cells from PBMCs. In light of the paper, this sample's cell subset or site label describes: CD45RA-negative fraction. The receptor set was obtained from a man younger than 35 in good health. Some clones in this sample may be carry-over from other donors' samples.

The chain couples TRBV19 to TRBJ2-5; D gene ambiguous. This CDR3 region has 12 residues. Trimming stripped 1 base from V and 6 bases from J, with 6 bases between. The germline gives CDR1 LNHDA, CDR2 SQIVND (reference sequence). CDR3 DNA sequence: TGTGCCAGTAGTATAGGGTCCCAGACCCAGTACTTC. Amino acid sequence: CASSIGSQTQYF. The whole variable domain, remainder taken from reference TRBV19 and TRBJ2-5, is DGGITQSPKYLFRKEGQNVTLSCEQNLNHDAMYWYRQDPGQGLRLIYYSQIVNDFQKGDIAEGYSVSREKKESFPLTVTSAQKNPTAFYLCASSIGSQTQYFGPGTRLLVL.

The chain links TRBV27 to TRBJ1-5; D is possibly TRBD1 (6 bases). Per the germline V gene, CDR1 is MNHEY and CDR2 is SMNVEV (reference sequence). Trimming pared 4 bases from V and 0 bases from J, leaving 10 bases between. The CDR3 spans 15 residues. CDR3 residues: CASSSGTLSNQPQHF. Here the CDR3 DNA reads TGTGCCAGCAGTTCGGGGACACTTAGCAATCAGCCCCAGCATTTT.

The chain links TRBV7-9 to TRBJ1-1; 7 nucleotides align to TRBD1. Germline V CDR1 and CDR2: SEHNR, FQNEAQ (reference sequence). This CDR3 comprises 13 residues. Trimming at V came to 5 bases and at J to 2 bases, leaving 2 bases not matched to a gene. CDR3 bases: TGTGCCAGCAGCCCAGGGGGTAACACTGAAGCTTTCTTT. Its protein product is CASSPGGNTEAFF.

V usage is TRBV6-5 and J usage is TRBJ2-7; possibly TRBD1 for D (5 bases). The CDR3 covers 12 residues. V lost 5 bases and J lost 2, with 7 bases in between. CDR1 is MNHEY and CDR2 is SVGAGI in the germline V gene. The DNA of the CDR3 is TGTGCCAGCAGTCAAGGGGCCTACGAGCAGTACTTC. Translated: CASSQGAYEQYF.

This clone was detected once. The CDR3 DNA follows: TGTGCCAGCTCACCTCCTACGAAAGGTTTCACTGAAGCTTTCTTT. It is translated as CASSPPTKGFTEAFF. The chain uses TRBV18 and TRBJ1-1; unclear D gene. Germline loops: CDR1 KGHSH, CDR2 LQKENI. V lost 3 bases, J lost 4 bases, and 15 bases lay in between. This CDR3 is 15 amino acids long.

This chain connects TRBV27 to TRBJ2-3, with 13 bases matching TRBD2. The ends lost 6 bases at V and 7 bases at J; junction bases unmatched: 4. The CDR3 runs 14 residues. Germline-derived CDR1 and CDR2 are MNHEY and SMNVEV (reference sequence). In nucleotides, the CDR3 is TGTGCCAGCAGGACTAGCGGGAGGATGAATACGCAGTATTTT. Its translation: CASRTSGRMNTQYF.

The chain links TRBV4-2 to TRBJ2-7, with D possibly TRBD1 on 6 matching bases. This CDR3 comprises 17 residues. CDR1 LGHNA and CDR2 YNFKEQ come from the germline V gene. The V and J ends lost 3 bases and 3 bases respectively, with 21 bases between them. The CDR3 bases are TGTGCCAGCAGCCATCCGAGTAGAGACAGGAGTGTCTACGAGCAGTACTTC. It specifies CASSHPSRDRSVYEQYF.

A single count supports this clone. The chain combines TRBV6-6 with TRBJ2-7; D is uncertain. The length of the CDR3 is 14 residues. The germline V gene encodes CDR1 MNHNY and CDR2 SVGAGI (reference sequence). V gave up 0 bases and J gave up 0 bases, with 6 bases separating them. This CDR3 is CASSYSAASYEQYF. The CDR3, as DNA: TGTGCCAGCAGTTACTCAGCAGCCTCCTACGAGCAGTACTTC.

This chain's CDR3 is CASSLSRDSRRSQNEQFF. The CDR3 DNA follows: TGTGCCAGCAGCTTATCACGGGACAGCCGTCGATCCCAAAATGAGCAGTTCTTC. The chain combines TRBV11-2 with TRBJ2-1; TRBD1 matches 7 bases. CDR3 length equals 18 residues. CDR1 is SGHAT, CDR2 FQNNGV, per germline. V was clipped by 2 bases and J by 7 bases; unmatched bases: 17. Complete variable domain (other parts from reference TRBV11-2 and TRBJ2-1): EAGVAQSPRYKIIEKRQSVAFWCNPISGHATLYWYQQILGQGPKLLIQFQNNGVVDDSQLPKDRFSAERLKGVDSTLKIQPAKLEDSAVYLCASSLSRDSRRSQNEQFFGPGTRLTVL.

The gene calls are TRBV29-1 and TRBJ2-5; 9 nucleotides align to TRBD2. The CDR3 covers 14 residues. CDR1 is SQVTM and CDR2 is ANQGSEA in the germline V gene. The junction had 7 bases not matched to a gene; V was cut back by 6 bases and J by 2 bases. As DNA, the CDR3 is TGCAGCGTCCGGACTAGCGACGCTCAAGAGACCCAGTACTTC. Amino acid sequence: CSVRTSDAQETQYF. Looking up the rest from reference TRBV29-1 and TRBJ2-5 gives the full variable domain: SAVISQKPSRDICQRGTSLTIQCQVDSQVTMMFWYRQQPGQSLTLIATANQGSEATYESGFVIDKFPISRPNLTFSTLTVSNMSPEDSSIYLCSVRTSDAQETQYFGPGTRLLVL.

V gene TRBV6-6 combines with J gene TRBJ1-2; no clear D gene. Per germline, CDR1 MNHNY and CDR2 SVGAGI (reference sequence). Trimming shortened V by 3 bases and J by 5 bases, and 13 bases separated the two germline ends. CDR3 length equals 14 residues. CDR3 bases: TGTGCCAGCAGTTATAGACAAGAAGGGTATGGCTACACCTTC. As protein: CASSYRQEGYGYTF.

The V gene is TRBV27, the J gene TRBJ2-3; 10 bases fit TRBD1. The CDR3 runs to 16 residues. V lost 5 bases and J lost 2; bases outside the gene matches: 7. Germline CDR1 and CDR2: MNHEY and SMNVEV (reference sequence). The CDR3 spells CASSPGQGGFTDTQYF. In nucleotides, the CDR3 is TGTGCCAGCAGTCCAGGACAGGGGGGATTCACAGATACGCAGTATTTT.

This clone has a single count. V usage is TRBV4-1 and J usage is TRBJ2-4, with 9 bases lining up with TRBD1. V was clipped by 3 bases and J by 2 bases; unmatched bases: 8. This CDR3 region has 17 residues. Per germline, CDR1 MGHRA and CDR2 YSYEKL. The CDR3 coding sequence is TGCGCCAGCAGCCAGGAGGGGACAGGGTGGACCAAAAACATTCAGTACTTC. Encoded protein: CASSQEGTGWTKNIQYF.

This clone was recorded a few times. The rearrangement uses TRBV13 and TRBJ2-1; the match to TRBD2 covers 10 bases. The trim removed 1 base at V and 9 bases at J, leaving 12 bases unmatched. This CDR3 region has 17 residues. Germline-derived CDR1 and CDR2 are PRHDT and FYEKMQ (reference sequence). The CDR3 here is CASSLAESGRASFEQFF. The CDR3 nucleotides read TGTGCCAGCAGCTTAGCCGAAAGCGGGAGGGCGTCTTTTGAGCAGTTCTTC.

Only a few counts were recorded for this clone. This specimen includes other DNA sequences encoding the same CDR3. This chain uses TRBV5-1 with TRBJ2-5; 11 bases match TRBD2. The CDR3 runs 15 residues. V lost 4 bases to trimming and J lost 1 base; unmatched junction nucleotides: 3. Germline CDR1 and CDR2: SGHRS and YFSETQ. CDR3 nucleotides: TGCGCCAGCAGCCCGGGACTAGCGGCCCAAGAGACCCAGTACTTC. Translating it yields CASSPGLAAQETQYF.

V usage is TRBV11-2 and J usage is TRBJ1-1; no clear D. Germline lookup yields CDR1 SGHAT and CDR2 FQNNGV. The CDR3 loop spans 12 amino acids. V lost 1 base to trimming and J lost 8 bases, with 8 bases between them. CDR3 in amino acids: CASSLAYGEAFF. In nucleotides, the CDR3 is TGTGCCAGCAGCTTAGCGTACGGGGAAGCTTTCTTT.

The chain combines TRBV7-9 with TRBJ2-7; 8 bases are a match to TRBD1. CDR3 length: 15 amino acids. CDR1 and CDR2 (germline): SEHNR, FQNEAQ (reference sequence). V lost 1 base, J lost 3 bases, and 5 bases stayed unmatched. The DNA of the CDR3 is TGTGCCAGCAGCTTAGGCAGGGGGCGAGTCTACGAGCAGTACTTC. This sequence encodes CASSLGRGRVYEQYF.

V gene TRBV11-2 combines with J gene TRBJ2-5; possibly TRBD1 or TRBD2 for D (5 bases each). The germline V gene has CDR1 SGHAT and CDR2 FQNNGV. The germline V and J ends were trimmed by 4 bases and 1 base, with 10 bases remaining between them. This CDR3 contains 14 residues. The CDR3 DNA reads TGTGCCAGCAGCTGGGGGAGAGGCCAAGAGACCCAGTACTTC. As protein: CASSWGRGQETQYF.

V gene TRBV5-1 combines with J gene TRBJ2-3, with D unresolved. Trimming removed 6 bases at V and 0 bases at J, with 14 bases between. The germline gives CDR1 SGHRS, CDR2 YFSETQ. This CDR3 is built from 15 residues. The CDR3 region is CASTLSDPSTDTQYF. DNA of the CDR3: TGCGCCAGCACCCTGAGCGACCCTAGCACAGATACGCAGTATTTT.

CDR3 nucleotide sequence: TGTGCCAGCAAAGACGACCGATATGGCTACACCTTC. Protein product: CASKDDRYGYTF. The V call is TRBV6-6, the J call TRBJ1-2, with no clear D. The length of the CDR3 is 12 residues. Trimming took off 7 bases at V and 5 bases at J, with 11 bases between the two ends. Germline lookup yields CDR1 MNHNY and CDR2 SVGAGI (reference sequence).

The rearrangement uses TRBV28 and TRBJ2-3; D is undetermined. The CDR3 is made up of 15 amino acids. Between the trimmed V and J ends, which lost 6 bases and 0 bases, there was a span of 13 bases. Germline V lookup: CDR1 MDHEN, CDR2 SYDVKM. CDR3 region: CASRGQTFSTDTQYF. As DNA, the CDR3 is TGTGCCAGCAGGGGCCAGACCTTCAGCACAGATACGCAGTATTTT.

The chain combines TRBV5-4 with TRBJ2-1; D ambiguous. V gave up 4 bases and J gave up 7 bases, with 15 bases separating them. The CDR3 extends over 14 amino acids. Germline assignment: CDR1 SGHNT and CDR2 YYREEE (reference sequence). In DNA, the CDR3 is TGTGCCAGCAGCCCAACTGCTTTATGGAATGAGCAGTTCTTC. It codes for CASSPTALWNEQFF.

The rearrangement links TRBV19 to TRBJ2-5; D gene unclear. The CDR3 length is 14 residues. With 3 bases removed from V and 5 bases from J, the gap between germline ends came to 13 bases. Germline CDR1 LNHDA, CDR2 SQIVND (reference sequence). The CDR3 coding sequence is TGTGCCAGTAGTATCCAAGGCGCGGCGGAGACCCAGTACTTC. This encodes CASSIQGAAETQYF. The full variable domain, in which reference TRBV19 and TRBJ2-5 provide the parts outside the CDR3, is DGGITQSPKYLFRKEGQNVTLSCEQNLNHDAMYWYRQDPGQGLRLIYYSQIVNDFQKGDIAEGYSVSREKKESFPLTVTSAQKNPTAFYLCASSIQGAAETQYFGPGTRLLVL.

Turning to this clone: The same CDR3 can be traced to other DNA sequences in this sample. The V gene is TRBV27, the J gene TRBJ2-3; D uncertain. The V gene's germline CDR1 is MNHEY and CDR2 SMNVEV (reference sequence). Trimming cost V 4 bases and J 2 bases, with 4 bases left between them. This CDR3 region has 12 residues. CDR3 sequence: CASSSPTDTQYF. In DNA, the CDR3 is TGTGCCAGCAGTTCGCCCACAGATACGCAGTATTTT.

The rearrangement uses TRBV5-1 and TRBJ2-7; TRBD2 is a possible D gene (5 bases). The germline CDR1 and CDR2 sequences are SGHRS and YFSETQ. The CDR3 is 14 amino acids. V lost 2 bases to trimming and J lost 3 bases, with 12 bases between them. CDR3 in amino acids: CASSLQPGYYEQYF. The DNA of the CDR3 is TGCGCCAGCAGCTTACAGCCGGGGTACTACGAGCAGTACTTC.

CDR3 region: CASRRTGQGYEQYF. Here the CDR3 DNA reads TGTGCCAGCAGGCGCACTGGACAGGGCTACGAGCAGTACTTC. The chain carries TRBV28 and TRBJ2-7; 8 bases line up with TRBD1. The J segment lost 3 bases and the V segment lost 6 bases, leaving 7 bases of the junction unmatched. Germline CDR1 and CDR2: MDHEN and SYDVKM. The CDR3 covers 14 residues.

CDR3 bases: TGTGCCAGCACCTGGTGGGACACGGGGACCCAGTACTTC. Its protein is CASTWWDTGTQYF. This sequence joins TRBV11-2 and TRBJ2-5; weak D call: TRBD1 (6 bases). The CDR3 contains 13 residues. The V gene's germline CDR1 is SGHAT and CDR2 FQNNGV. V lost 7 bases to trimming and J lost 7 bases, with 16 bases between them.